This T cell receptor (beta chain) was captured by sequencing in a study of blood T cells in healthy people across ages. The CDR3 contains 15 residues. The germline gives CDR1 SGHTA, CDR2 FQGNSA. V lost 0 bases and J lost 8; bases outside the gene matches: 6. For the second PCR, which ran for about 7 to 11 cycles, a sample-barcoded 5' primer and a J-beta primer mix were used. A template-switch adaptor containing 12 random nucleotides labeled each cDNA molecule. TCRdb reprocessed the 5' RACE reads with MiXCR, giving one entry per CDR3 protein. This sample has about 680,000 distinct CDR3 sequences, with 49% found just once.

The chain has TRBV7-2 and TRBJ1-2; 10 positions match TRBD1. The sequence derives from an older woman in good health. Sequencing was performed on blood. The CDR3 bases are TGTGCCAGCAGCTTAGCGGGACAGGGGTCTCGGGGCTACACCTTC. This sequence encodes CASSLAGQGSRGYTF.